The rows below give T cell receptor beta chains drawn from one sample of a study of CD4+ T cells in melanoma. TCRdb keeps only in-frame clones here, not all; method: immunoSEQ multiplex PCR. The data show around 130,000 clones, about 90% seen once. The receptors were gathered from a human donor with melanoma. CDR3s include the opening cysteine and the closing phenylalanine or tryptophan. The order of the fields is D gene, clone size, J gene, V gene, CDR3 protein, CDR3 DNA. The D gene is left open where the match is weak. The size entry is marked missing in some rows and otherwise reads once, few, many or a size class.

.	.	TRBJ2-7	TRBV5-4	CASSPLGAYEQYF	TGTGCCAGCAGCCCACTGGGGGCCTACGAGCAGTACTTC
.	.	TRBJ2-1	TRBV2	CASSVDGSEQFF	TGTGCCAGCAGTGTTGACGGGAGTGAGCAGTTCTTC
.	.	TRBJ1-5	TRBV5-1	CASSLSGGNQPQHF	TGCGCCAGCAGCTTGTCGGGTGGCAATCAGCCCCAGCATTTT
.	.	TRBJ1-6	TRBV5-1	CASSLGPGPATLSSPLHF	TGCGCCAGCAGCTTGGGTCCGGGACCAGCTACCCTCTCATCACCCCTCCACTTT
.	.	TRBJ2-2	TRBV30	CAWTDRLNTGELFF	TGTGCCTGGACTGACAGGCTGAACACCGGGGAGCTGTTTTTT
TRBD1	.	TRBJ1-2	TRBV19	CASSDRDYGYTF	TGTGCCAGTAGCGACAGGGACTATGGCTACACCTTC
TRBD1	.	TRBJ2-3	TRBV7-9	CASRPRQGATDTQYF	TGTGCCAGCAGGCCTAGACAGGGGGCAACAGATACGCAGTATTTT
TRBD2	.	TRBJ2-7	TRBV6-1	CASFGTSGGSYEQYF	TGTGCCAGCTTCGGGACTAGCGGGGGTTCCTACGAGCAGTACTTC
TRBD1	.	TRBJ1-1	TRBV2	CASSATRTGNPEAFF	TGTGCCAGCAGTGCAACACGGACAGGGAACCCTGAAGCTTTCTTT
TRBD1	.	TRBJ1-2	TRBV19	CASSRTGFYGYTF	TGTGCCAGTAGCCGGACAGGGTTTTATGGCTACACCTTC
.	.	TRBJ2-2	TRBV15	CATSRGEGKNTGELFF	TGTGCCACCAGCAGAGGTGAAGGGAAGAACACCGGGGAGCTGTTTTTT
.	once	TRBJ2-3	TRBV29-1	CSVQSRQGTDTQYF	TGCAGCGTCCAATCCAGGCAGGGCACAGATACGCAGTATTTT
.	.	TRBJ2-3	TRBV5-1	CASSPAGVRDTQYF	TGCGCCAGCAGCCCGGCTGGTGTTCGAGATACGCAGTATTTT
TRBD1	.	TRBJ2-3	TRBV27	CASSSLTGGLTDTQYF	TGTGCCAGCAGCTCTTTGACAGGGGGACTCACAGATACGCAGTATTTT
TRBD2	.	TRBJ2-5	TRBV6-5	CASRASGGGTQYF	TGTGCCAGCAGGGCCAGCGGGGGAGGGACCCAGTACTTC
.	.	TRBJ2-5	TRBV7-2	CASREGGRVETQYF	TGTGCCAGCAGAGAGGGGGGGCGAGTAGAGACCCAGTACTTC
TRBD1	.	TRBJ2-5	TRBV2	CARGQGKETQYF	TGTGCCAGGGGACAGGGAAAAGAGACCCAGTACTTC
.	.	TRBJ2-2	TRBV2	CASSESWELFF	TGTGCCAGCAGTGAAAGTTGGGAGCTGTTTTTT
.	.	TRBJ2-2	TRBV9	CASSPPGTSTGELFF	TGTGCCAGCAGCCCCCCCGGGACTTCGACCGGGGAGCTGTTTTTT
TRBD1	.	TRBJ2-3	TRBV7-2	CASNLRGPFSTDTQYF	TGTGCCAGCAATCTTAGGGGGCCCTTTAGCACAGATACGCAGTATTTT
TRBD1	.	TRBJ2-3	TRBV11-3	CASSSGQGTSTDTQYF	TGTGCCAGCAGCTCGGGACAGGGGACTAGCACAGATACGCAGTATTTT
TRBD1	once	TRBJ2-7	TRBV6-1	CASSEQPGGGYEQYF	TGTGCCAGCAGTGAACAGCCAGGGGGCGGATACGAGCAGTACTTC
.	.	TRBJ2-3	TRBV18	CASSTGPQSTDTQYF	TGTGCCAGCTCAACGGGACCGCAAAGCACAGATACGCAGTATTTT
.	once	TRBJ2-2	TRBV7-9	CASSLGSNTGELFF	TGTGCCAGCAGCTTAGGGTCGAACACCGGGGAGCTGTTTTTT
.	once	TRBJ2-7	TRBV2	CASKLEYEQYF	TGTGCCAGCAAACTAGAGTACGAGCAGTACTTC
.	.	TRBJ2-3	TRBV10-1	CASQQGTDTQYF	TGCGCCAGCCAGCAGGGTACAGATACGCAGTATTTT
.	.	TRBJ1-1	TRBV29-1	CSVRVGNTEAFF	TGCAGCGTTCGGGTTGGGAACACTGAAGCTTTCTTT
.	.	TRBJ1-1	TRBV6-6	CASNLESSKSNTEAFF	TGTGCCAGCAACCTAGAGTCTTCAAAGAGTAACACTGAAGCTTTCTTT
TRBD1	.	TRBJ1-2	TRBV4-1	CASSQDPGGHYGYTF	TGCGCCAGCAGCCAAGATCCAGGGGGGCACTATGGCTACACCTTC
TRBD1	.	TRBJ2-7	TRBV5-4	CASSSQGASPYEQYF	TGTGCCAGCAGCTCTCAGGGGGCGTCTCCCTACGAGCAGTACTTC
.	.	TRBJ1-6	TRBV30	CAWGVSGRGSPLHF	TGTGCCTGGGGGGTGTCAGGGCGGGGTTCACCCCTCCACTTT
TRBD1	.	TRBJ1-1	TRBV18	CASSPTGGTEAFF	TGTGCCAGCTCCCCTACAGGGGGCACTGAAGCTTTCTTT
TRBD2	.	TRBJ2-1	TRBV5-1	CASSAGGGAYNEQFF	TGCGCCAGCAGCGCCGGCGGGGGGGCGTACAATGAGCAGTTCTTC
.	.	TRBJ2-7	TRBV29-1	CSVTGEDYEQYF	TGCAGCGTTACAGGGGAGGACTACGAGCAGTACTTC
.	.	TRBJ2-1	TRBV2	CASSPRDEQFF	TGTGCCAGCAGCCCTCGGGACGAGCAGTTCTTC
.	.	TRBJ2-3	TRBV5-1	CASSMTVNRPDTQYF	TGCGCCAGCAGCATGACAGTCAACAGGCCGGATACGCAGTATTTT
.	once	TRBJ1-2	TRBV2	CASKVLWGYTF	TGTGCCAGCAAGGTGTTGTGGGGCTACACCTTC
.	once	TRBJ1-2	TRBV5-6	CASSLDPDPLGYTF	TGTGCCAGCAGCTTGGACCCGGACCCCTTGGGCTACACCTTC
.	.	TRBJ1-1	TRBV5-1	CASSLDRNTEAFF	TGCGCCAGCAGCTTAGACCGTAATACTGAAGCTTTCTTT
.	.	TRBJ2-5	TRBV11-3	CASSLGQGEETQYF	TGTGCCAGCAGCTTAGGGCAGGGAGAGGAGACCCAGTACTTC
.	once	TRBJ1-5	TRBV10-3	CAIKSDSNQPQHF	TGTGCCATCAAATCGGACAGCAATCAGCCCCAGCATTTT
.	.	TRBJ2-3	TRBV5-1	CASSLVAGSTDTQYF	TGCGCCAGCAGCTTGGTTGCGGGGAGCACAGATACGCAGTATTTT
TRBD2	.	TRBJ2-1	TRBV7-2	CASSFSGDINEQFF	TGTGCCAGCAGCTTTAGCGGGGATATCAATGAGCAGTTCTTC
.	.	TRBJ2-5	TRBV6-6	CAAGRGEETQYF	TGTGCCGCCGGACGGGGTGAAGAGACCCAGTACTTC
TRBD2	.	TRBJ2-2	TRBV7-3	CASSLRGGPATGELFF	TGTGCCAGCAGCTTGCGGGGGGGGCCTGCCACCGGGGAGCTGTTTTTT
.	once	TRBJ2-3	TRBV6-1	CASSGLGASSVDTQYF	TGTGCCAGCAGTGGGCTAGGGGCTAGCTCAGTAGATACGCAGTATTTT
TRBD1	.	TRBJ2-7	TRBV7-9	CASGGQGYEQYF	TGTGCCAGCGGGGGACAGGGCTACGAGCAGTACTTC
.	.	TRBJ1-4	TRBV7-2	CASSPRGLSEKLFF	TGTGCCAGCAGCCCGAGGGGATTGTCTGAAAAACTGTTTTTT